This T cell receptor (beta chain) appears in the sequencing data of a study of blood T cell repertoires in COVID-19. Overall study: Sites across the United States, Italy and Spain contributed samples from acute and convalescent COVID-19.

Clones were read by immunoSEQ multiplex PCR, and TCRdb kept only the in-frame ones, dropping some. The sample lists 140,000 to 150,000 clones; approximately 80% were seen once. The CDR3 has 14 amino acids. Germline loops: CDR1 LNHDA, CDR2 SQIVND (reference sequence). With V trimmed by 5 bases and J by 8 bases, 6 bases remained unmatched. Sequenced input: peripheral blood. The receptor was derived from a man aged 55 to 69 with active or convalescent COVID-19. The V and J genes are TRBV19 and TRBJ1-5; 10 nucleotides agree with TRBD1. CDR3 sequence: CASSRQGAEEPQHF. CDR3 coding DNA: TGTGCCAGTAGTCGACAGGGGGCAGAAGAGCCCCAGCATTTT.